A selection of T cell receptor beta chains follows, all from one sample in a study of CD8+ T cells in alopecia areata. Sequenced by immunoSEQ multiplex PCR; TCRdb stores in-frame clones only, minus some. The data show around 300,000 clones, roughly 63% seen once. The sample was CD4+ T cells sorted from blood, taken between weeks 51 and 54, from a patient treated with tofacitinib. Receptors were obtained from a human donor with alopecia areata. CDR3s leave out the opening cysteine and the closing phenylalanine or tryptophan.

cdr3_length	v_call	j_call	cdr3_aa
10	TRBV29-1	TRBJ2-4	SVVMGADIQY
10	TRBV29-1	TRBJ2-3	SVRTGGDTQY
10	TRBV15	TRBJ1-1	ATSRDDTEAF
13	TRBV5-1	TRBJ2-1	ASSFASGSYNEQF
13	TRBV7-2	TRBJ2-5	ASSGTSPRQETQY
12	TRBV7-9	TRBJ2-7	ASSFSGGPLEQY
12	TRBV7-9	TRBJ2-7	ASSVRDRAYEQY
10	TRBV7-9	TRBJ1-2	ASSLDRRGYT
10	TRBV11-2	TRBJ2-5	ASRYYGETQY
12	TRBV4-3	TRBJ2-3	ASSPRGGTDTQY
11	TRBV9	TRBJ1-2	ASSVSGFYGYT
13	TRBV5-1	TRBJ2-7	ASNQAGRGGDEQY
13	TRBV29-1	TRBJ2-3	SVAGSFSGTDTQY
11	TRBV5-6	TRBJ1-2	ASSLRISNGYT
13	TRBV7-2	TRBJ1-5	ASSALGRNNQPQH
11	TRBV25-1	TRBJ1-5	ASSSTGLQPQH
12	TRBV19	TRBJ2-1	ASSMRGMYNEQF
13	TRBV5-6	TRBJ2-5	ASSWARTGAETQY
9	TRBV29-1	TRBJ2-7	SVEGRDEQY
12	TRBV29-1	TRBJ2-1	SVVLAGGPWEQF
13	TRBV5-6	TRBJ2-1	ASSTPGPSYNEQF
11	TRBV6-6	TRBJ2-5	ASSPTGKETQY
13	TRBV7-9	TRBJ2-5	ASSSPRQTQETQY
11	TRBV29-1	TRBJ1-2	SVELATGGGYT
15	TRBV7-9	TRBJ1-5	ASSYGLGTGNNQPQH
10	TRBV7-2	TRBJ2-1	ASSAWAAEQF
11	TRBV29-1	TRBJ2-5	STRPGRTETQY
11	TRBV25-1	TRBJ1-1	ASSEFGSSEAF
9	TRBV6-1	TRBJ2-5	AGGLGPTQY
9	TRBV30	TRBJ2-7	AWSRIYEQY
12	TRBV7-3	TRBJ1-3	ASSLTGTGNTIY
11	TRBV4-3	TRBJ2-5	ASSLWGGETQY
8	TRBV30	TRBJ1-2	AWKTYGYT
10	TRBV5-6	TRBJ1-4	ASSLGAEKLF
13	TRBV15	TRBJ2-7	ATSSANAQSYEQY
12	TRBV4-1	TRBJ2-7	ASSLRDRVHEQY
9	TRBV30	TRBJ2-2	AWTNTGELF
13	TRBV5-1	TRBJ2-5	ASSLRSNPRETQY
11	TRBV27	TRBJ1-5	ASSLTSNQPQH
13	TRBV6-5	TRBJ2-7	ASSYSRDPSYEQY
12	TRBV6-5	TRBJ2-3	ASSLGEGTVPQY
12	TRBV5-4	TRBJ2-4	ASSFKGAGDIQY
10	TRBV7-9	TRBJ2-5	ASSRGIETQY
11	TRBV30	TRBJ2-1	AWSGDSYNEQF
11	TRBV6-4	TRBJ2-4	ASSPTSGVSQY
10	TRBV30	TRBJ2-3	AWNRNTDTQY
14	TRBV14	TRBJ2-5	ASSPRGRINQETQY
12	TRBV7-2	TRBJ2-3	ASSPAEGTDTQY
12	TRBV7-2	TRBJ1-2	ASSLVGPWDGYT
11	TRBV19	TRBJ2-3	ATQIGTTDTQY
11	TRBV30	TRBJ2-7	ACTQGALYEQY